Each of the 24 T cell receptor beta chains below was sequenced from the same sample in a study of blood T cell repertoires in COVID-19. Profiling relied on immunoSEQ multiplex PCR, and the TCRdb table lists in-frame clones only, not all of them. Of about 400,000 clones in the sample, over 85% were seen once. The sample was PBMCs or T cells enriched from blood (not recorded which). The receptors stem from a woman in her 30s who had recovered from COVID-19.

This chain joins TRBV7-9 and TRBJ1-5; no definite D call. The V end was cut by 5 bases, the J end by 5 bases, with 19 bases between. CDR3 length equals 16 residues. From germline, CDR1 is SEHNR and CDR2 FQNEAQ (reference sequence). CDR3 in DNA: TGTGCCAGCAGCCCCCAAAGGGAGCGGTTTGATCAGCCCCAGCATTTT. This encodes CASSPQRERFDQPQHF.

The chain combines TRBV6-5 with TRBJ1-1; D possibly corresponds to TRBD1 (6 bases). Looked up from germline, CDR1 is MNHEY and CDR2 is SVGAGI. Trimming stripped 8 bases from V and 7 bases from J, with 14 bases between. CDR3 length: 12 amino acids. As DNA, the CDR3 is TGTGCCAGCGGACAACAGGGTCTTGAAGCTTTCTTT. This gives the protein CASGQQGLEAFF.

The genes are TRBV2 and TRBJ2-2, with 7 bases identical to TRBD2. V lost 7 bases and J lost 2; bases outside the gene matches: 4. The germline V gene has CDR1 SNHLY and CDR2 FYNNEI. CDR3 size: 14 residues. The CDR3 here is CASNGGGNTGELFF. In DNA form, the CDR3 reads TGTGCCAGCAATGGCGGGGGTAACACCGGGGAGCTGTTTTTT.

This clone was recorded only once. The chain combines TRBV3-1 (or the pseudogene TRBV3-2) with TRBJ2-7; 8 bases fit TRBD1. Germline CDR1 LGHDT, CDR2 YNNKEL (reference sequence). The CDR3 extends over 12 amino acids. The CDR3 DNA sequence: TGTGCAACACAGGGGGACAGCTACGAGCAGTACTTC. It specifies CATQGDSYEQYF.

The CDR3 region is CSVGDRGNYGYTF. The DNA for the CDR3 is TGCAGCGTTGGCGACAGGGGGAACTATGGCTACACCTTC. The chain carries TRBV29-1 and TRBJ1-2; 9 bases are a match to TRBD1. The CDR3 spans 13 residues. Trimming at V came to 4 bases and at J to 2 bases, leaving 2 bases not matched to a gene. Germline V gene sequence: CDR1 SQVTM, CDR2 ANQGSEA.

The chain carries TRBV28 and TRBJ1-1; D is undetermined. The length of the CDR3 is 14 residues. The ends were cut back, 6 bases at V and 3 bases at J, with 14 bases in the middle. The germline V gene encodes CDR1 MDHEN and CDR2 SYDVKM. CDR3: CASSPVHGDTEAFF. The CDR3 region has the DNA TGTGCCAGCAGCCCGGTCCACGGAGACACTGAAGCTTTCTTT.

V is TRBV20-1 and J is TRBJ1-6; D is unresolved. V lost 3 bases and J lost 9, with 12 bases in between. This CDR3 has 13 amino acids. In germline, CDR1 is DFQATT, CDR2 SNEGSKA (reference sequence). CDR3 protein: CSASNGGRSPLHF. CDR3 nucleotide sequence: TGCAGTGCTAGTAACGGCGGTCGTTCACCCCTCCACTTT.

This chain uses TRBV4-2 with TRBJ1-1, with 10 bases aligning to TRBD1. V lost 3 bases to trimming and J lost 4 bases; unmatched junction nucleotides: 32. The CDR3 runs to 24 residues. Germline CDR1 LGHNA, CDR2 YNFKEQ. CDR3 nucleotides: TGTGCCAGCAGCCAGAAGGGTAGTAGGAAAGGACAGGGGGAGCTACAGCTATTCGGCACTGAAGCTTTCTTT. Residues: CASSQKGSRKGQGELQLFGTEAFF.

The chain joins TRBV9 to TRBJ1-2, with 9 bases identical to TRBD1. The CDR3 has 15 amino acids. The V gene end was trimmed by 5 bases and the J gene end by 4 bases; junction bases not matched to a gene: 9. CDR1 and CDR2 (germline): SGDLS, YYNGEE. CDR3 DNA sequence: TGTGCCAGCAGTCCGGGGGACAGGGTCTTCTATGGCTACACCTTC. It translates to CASSPGDRVFYGYTF.

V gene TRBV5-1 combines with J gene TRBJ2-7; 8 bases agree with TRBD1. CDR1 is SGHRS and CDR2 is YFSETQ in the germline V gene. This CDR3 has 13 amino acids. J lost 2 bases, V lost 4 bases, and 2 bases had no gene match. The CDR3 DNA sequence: TGCGCCAGCAGCCCGGACAGGGCCTACGAGCAGTACTTC. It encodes CASSPDRAYEQYF.

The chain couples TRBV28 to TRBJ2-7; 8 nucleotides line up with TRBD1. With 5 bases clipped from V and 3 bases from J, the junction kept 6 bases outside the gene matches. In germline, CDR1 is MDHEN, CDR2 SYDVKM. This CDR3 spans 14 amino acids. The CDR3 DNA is TGTGCCAGCAGTCCGTACGACAGGGGCTACGAGCAGTACTTC. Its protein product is CASSPYDRGYEQYF.

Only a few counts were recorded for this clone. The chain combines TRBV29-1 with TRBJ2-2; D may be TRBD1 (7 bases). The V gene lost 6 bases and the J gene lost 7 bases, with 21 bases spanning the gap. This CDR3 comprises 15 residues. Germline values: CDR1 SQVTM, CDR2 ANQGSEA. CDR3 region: CSVSRQGGNGGELFF. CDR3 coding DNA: TGCAGCGTCTCGAGACAGGGAGGTAACGGCGGGGAGCTGTTTTTT.

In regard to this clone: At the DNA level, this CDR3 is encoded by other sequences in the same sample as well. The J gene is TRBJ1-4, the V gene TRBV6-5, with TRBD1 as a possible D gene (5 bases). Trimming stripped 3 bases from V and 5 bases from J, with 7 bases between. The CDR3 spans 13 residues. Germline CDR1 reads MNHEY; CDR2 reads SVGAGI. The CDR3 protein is CASSYRGNEKLFF. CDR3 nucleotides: TGTGCCAGCAGTTATAGGGGCAATGAAAAACTGTTTTTT.

The CDR3: CASSAGTGVKWGTEAFF. DNA for the CDR3: TGTGCCAGCAGTGCCGGGACAGGGGTGAAGTGGGGCACTGAAGCTTTCTTT. J is TRBJ1-1 and V is TRBV6-1; 10 positions agree with TRBD1. Trimming removed 4 bases from V and 4 bases from J; junction bases left unmatched: 12. The CDR3 is made up of 17 amino acids. The V gene's germline CDR1 is MNHNS and CDR2 SASEGT.

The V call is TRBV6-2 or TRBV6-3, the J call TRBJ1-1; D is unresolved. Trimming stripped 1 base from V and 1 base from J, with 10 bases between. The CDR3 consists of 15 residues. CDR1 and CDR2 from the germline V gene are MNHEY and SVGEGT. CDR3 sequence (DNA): TGTGCCAGCAGTTACTGGGGAGGGAGGAACACTGAAGCTTTCTTT. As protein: CASSYWGGRNTEAFF.

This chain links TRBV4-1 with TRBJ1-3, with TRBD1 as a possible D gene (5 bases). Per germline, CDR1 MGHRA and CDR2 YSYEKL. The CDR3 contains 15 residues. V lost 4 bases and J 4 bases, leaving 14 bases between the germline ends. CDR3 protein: CASSPGTLPGNTIYF. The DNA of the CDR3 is TGCGCCAGCAGCCCCGGGACTTTGCCCGGAAACACCATATATTTT.

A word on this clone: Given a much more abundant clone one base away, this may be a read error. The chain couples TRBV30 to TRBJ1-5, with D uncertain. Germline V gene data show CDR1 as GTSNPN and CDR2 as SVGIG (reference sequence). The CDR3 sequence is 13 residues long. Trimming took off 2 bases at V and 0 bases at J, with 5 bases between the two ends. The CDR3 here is CAWSPDSNQPQHF. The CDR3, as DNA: TGTGCCTGGAGTCCAGATAGCAATCAGCCCCAGCATTTT.

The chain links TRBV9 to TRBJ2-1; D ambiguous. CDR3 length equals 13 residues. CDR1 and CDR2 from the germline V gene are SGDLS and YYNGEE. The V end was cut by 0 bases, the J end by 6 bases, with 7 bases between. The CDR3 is CASSVESSNEQFF. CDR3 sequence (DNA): TGTGCCAGCAGCGTAGAGTCTAGCAATGAGCAGTTCTTC.

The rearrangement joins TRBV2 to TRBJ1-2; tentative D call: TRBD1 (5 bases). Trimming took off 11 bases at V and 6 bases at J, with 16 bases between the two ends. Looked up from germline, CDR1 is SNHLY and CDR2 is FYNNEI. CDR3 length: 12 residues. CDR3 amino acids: CASLSVRDGYTF. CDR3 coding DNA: TGTGCCTCTCTTTCGGTCAGGGATGGCTACACCTTC.

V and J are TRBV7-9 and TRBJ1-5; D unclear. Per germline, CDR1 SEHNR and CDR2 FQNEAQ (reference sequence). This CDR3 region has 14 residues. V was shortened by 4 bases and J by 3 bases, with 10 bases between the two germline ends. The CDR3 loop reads CASSSSGLNQPQHF. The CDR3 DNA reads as TGTGCCAGCAGCTCGTCAGGCCTCAATCAGCCCCAGCATTTT.

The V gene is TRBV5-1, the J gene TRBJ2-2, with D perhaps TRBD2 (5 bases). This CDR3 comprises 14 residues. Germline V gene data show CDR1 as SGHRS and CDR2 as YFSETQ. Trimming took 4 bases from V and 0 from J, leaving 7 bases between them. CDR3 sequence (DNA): TGCGCCAGCAGCGAACTAGCGAACACCGGGGAGCTGTTTTTT. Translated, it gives CASSELANTGELFF.

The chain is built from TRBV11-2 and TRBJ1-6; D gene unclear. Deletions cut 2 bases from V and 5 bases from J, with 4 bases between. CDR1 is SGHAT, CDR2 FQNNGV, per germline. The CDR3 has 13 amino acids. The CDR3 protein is CASSLFDNSPLHF. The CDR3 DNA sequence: TGTGCCAGCAGCTTATTCGATAATTCACCCCTCCACTTT.

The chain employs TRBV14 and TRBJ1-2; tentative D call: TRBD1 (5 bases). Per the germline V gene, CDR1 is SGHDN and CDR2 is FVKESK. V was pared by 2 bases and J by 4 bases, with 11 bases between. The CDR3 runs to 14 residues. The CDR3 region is CASSQPRQPYGYTF. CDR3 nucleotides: TGTGCCAGCAGCCAACCGAGACAGCCCTATGGCTACACCTTC.

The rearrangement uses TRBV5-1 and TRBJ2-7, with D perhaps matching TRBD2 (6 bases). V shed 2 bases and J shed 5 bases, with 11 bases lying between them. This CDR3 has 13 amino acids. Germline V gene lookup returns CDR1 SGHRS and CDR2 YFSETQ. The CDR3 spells CASSFRTMDEQYF. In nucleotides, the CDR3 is TGCGCCAGCAGCTTCCGGACTATGGACGAGCAGTACTTC.